This TCR beta chain came from a study of PD-L1 blockade in urothelial cancer. General observations from the study: Tumor-associated clones in the blood of durable-benefit patients grew more at 3 weeks.

Here immunoSEQ multiplex PCR was the method, and the copy in TCRdb shows in-frame clones only, minus some. The sample yields 75,000 to 100,000 clones, less than 85% seen once. A word on this clone: Its antigen is as yet unknown.

The CDR3 has 16 amino acids. Germline CDR1 SNHLY, CDR2 FYNNEI. J was trimmed by 3 bases and V by 5 bases; bases with no gene match: 6. Time point denoted: peripheral blood 6 weeks after treatment start. Each patient supplied 1 to 8 pretreatment and on-treatment samples. This specimen consisted of PBMCs, obtained around atezolizumab (anti-PD-L1) treatment. The chain recombines TRBV2 with TRBJ2-2; 10 positions agree with TRBD1. The receptor comes from a man in his 70s with urothelial cancer. CDR3 in DNA: TGTGCCAGCAGTAAGACAGGGGGCGCGGACACCGGGGAGCTGTTTTTT. Amino acids: CASSKTGGADTGELFF.